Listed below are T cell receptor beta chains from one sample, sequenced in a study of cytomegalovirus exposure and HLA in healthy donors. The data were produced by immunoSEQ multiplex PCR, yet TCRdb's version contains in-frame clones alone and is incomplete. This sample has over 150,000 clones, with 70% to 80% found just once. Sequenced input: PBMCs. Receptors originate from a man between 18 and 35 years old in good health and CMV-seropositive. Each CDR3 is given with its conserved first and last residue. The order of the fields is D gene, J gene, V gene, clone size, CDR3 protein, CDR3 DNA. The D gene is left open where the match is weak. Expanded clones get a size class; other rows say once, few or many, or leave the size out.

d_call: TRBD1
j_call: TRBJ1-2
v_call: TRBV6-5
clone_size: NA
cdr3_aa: CASSPRQTGVIGTF
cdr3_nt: TGTGCCAGCAGTCCCCGACAGACAGGGGTAATCGGCACCTTC

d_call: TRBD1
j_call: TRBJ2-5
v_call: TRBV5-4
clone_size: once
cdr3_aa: CASSWGTGQPETQYF
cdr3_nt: TGTGCCAGCAGCTGGGGGACAGGGCAGCCGGAGACCCAGTACTTC

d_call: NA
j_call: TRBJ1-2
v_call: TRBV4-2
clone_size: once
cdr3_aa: CASSQDTGIHGYTF
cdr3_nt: TGTGCCAGCAGCCAAGATACAGGGATTCATGGCTACACCTTC

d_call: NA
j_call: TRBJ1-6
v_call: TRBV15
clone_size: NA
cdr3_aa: CATSTKSNSPLHF
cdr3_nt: TGTGCCACCAGCACAAAATCTAATTCACCCCTCCACTTT

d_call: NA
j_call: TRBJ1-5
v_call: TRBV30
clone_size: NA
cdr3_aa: CAWSVTENQPQHF
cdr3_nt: TGTGCCTGGAGTGTTACAGAAAATCAGCCCCAGCATTTT

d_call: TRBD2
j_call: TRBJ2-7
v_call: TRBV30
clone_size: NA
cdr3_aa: CAWSGAGVLEQYF
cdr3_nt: TGTGCCTGGAGCGGTGCGGGGGTTTTAGAGCAGTACTTC

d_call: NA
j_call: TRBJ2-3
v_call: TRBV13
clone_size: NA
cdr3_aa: CASSSTSVPDTQYF
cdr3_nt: TGTGCCAGCAGCTCGACTAGTGTCCCAGATACGCAGTATTTT

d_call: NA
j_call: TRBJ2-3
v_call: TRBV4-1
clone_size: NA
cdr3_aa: CASSQGGTSTDTQYF
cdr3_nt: TGCGCCAGCAGCCAAGGAGGCACTAGCACAGATACGCAGTATTTT

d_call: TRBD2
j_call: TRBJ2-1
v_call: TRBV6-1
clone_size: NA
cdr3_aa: CASSPPTSGMEQFF
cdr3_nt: TGTGCCAGCAGTCCCCCTACTAGCGGGATGGAGCAGTTCTTC

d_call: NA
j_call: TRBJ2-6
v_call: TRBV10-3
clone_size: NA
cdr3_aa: CAIKPTGYGANVLTF
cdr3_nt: TGTGCCATCAAACCCACAGGGTATGGGGCCAACGTCCTGACTTTC

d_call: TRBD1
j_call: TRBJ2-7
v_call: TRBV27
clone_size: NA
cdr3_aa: CASSLRQGSTHEQYF
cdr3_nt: TGTGCCAGCAGTTTAAGACAGGGGAGTACCCACGAGCAGTACTTC

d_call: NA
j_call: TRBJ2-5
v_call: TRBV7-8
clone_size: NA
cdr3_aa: CASSLGGWRGGETQYF
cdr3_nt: TGTGCCAGCAGCTTAGGGGGGTGGAGGGGAGGAGAGACCCAGTACTTC

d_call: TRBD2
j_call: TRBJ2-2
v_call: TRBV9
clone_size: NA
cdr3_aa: CASSAGTSGGAFGELFF
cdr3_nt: TGTGCCAGCAGCGCCGGGACTAGCGGGGGGGCCTTCGGGGAGCTGTTTTTT

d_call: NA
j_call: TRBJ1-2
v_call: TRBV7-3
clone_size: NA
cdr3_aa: CASSFGPNQGCTF
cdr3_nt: TGTGCCAGCAGCTTCGGGCCCAATCAGGGCTGCACCTTC

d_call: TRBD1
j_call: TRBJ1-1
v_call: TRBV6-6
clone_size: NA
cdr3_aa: CASSYPGTGNTEAFF
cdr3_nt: TGTGCCAGCAGTTACCCCGGGACAGGGAACACTGAAGCTTTCTTT

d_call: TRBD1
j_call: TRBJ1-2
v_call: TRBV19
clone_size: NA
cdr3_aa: CASSTTGGNGYTF
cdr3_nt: TGTGCCAGTAGTACCACAGGGGGCAATGGCTACACCTTC

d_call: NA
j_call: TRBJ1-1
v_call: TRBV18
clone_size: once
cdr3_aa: CASSATGVNTEAFF
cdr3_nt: TGTGCCAGCTCAGCTACAGGTGTGAACACTGAAGCTTTCTTT

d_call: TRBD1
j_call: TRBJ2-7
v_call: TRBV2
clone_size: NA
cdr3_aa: CASSRGGQGALEQYF
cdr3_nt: TGTGCCAGCTCCCGAGGGGGACAGGGGGCGCTTGAGCAGTACTTC

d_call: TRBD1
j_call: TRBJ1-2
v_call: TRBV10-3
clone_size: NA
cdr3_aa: CAISEPQQGASGYTF
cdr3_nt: TGTGCCATCAGTGAGCCTCAACAGGGGGCATCGGGCTACACCTTC

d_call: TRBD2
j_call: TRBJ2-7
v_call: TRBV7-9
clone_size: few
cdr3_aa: CASSLPGLAYEQYF
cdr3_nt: TGTGCCAGCAGCTTGCCCGGACTAGCCTACGAGCAGTACTTC

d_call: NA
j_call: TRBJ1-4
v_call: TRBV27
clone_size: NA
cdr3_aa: CASRSGPHEKLFF
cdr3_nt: TGTGCCAGCAGAAGTGGCCCGCATGAAAAACTGTTTTTT

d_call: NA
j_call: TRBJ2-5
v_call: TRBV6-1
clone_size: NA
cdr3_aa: CAIENPPSRETQYF
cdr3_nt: TGTGCCATCGAAAACCCCCCTAGTAGAGAGACCCAGTACTTC

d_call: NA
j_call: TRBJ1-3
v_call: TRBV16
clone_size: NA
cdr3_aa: CASSQNTFSGNTIYF
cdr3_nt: TGTGCCAGCAGCCAGAACACATTTTCTGGAAACACCATATATTTT

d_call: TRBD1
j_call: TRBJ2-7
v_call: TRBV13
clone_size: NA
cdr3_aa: CASSLGRAGGQGPAYEQYF
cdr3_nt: TGTGCCAGCAGCTTAGGCCGGGCAGGGGGCCAGGGCCCCGCCTACGAGCAGTACTTC

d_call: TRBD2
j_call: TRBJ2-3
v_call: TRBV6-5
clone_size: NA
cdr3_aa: CASQTGAGGPDTQYF
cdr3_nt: TGTGCCTCACAGACCGGAGCGGGAGGGCCGGATACGCAGTATTTT

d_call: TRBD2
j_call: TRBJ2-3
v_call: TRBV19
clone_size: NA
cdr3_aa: CASSIGRLAESTDTQYF
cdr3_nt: TGTGCCAGTAGTATAGGCCGACTAGCGGAAAGCACAGATACGCAGTATTTT

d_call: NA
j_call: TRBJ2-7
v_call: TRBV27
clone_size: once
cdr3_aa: CASSFSYRVSYEQYF
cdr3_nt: TGTGCCAGCAGTTTCTCGTACAGGGTATCCTACGAGCAGTACTTC

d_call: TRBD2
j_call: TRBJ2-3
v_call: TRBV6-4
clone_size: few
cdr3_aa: CASSQTTSGGGTDTQYF
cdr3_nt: TGTGCCAGCAGTCAGACTACTAGCGGGGGAGGCACAGATACGCAGTATTTT

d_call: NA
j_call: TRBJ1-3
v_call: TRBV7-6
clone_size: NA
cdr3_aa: CASSRNSGNTIYF
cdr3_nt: TGTGCCAGCAGCCGTAACTCTGGAAACACCATATATTTT

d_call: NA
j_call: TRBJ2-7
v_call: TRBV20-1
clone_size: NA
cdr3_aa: CSGGGEQYF
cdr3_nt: TGCAGTGGAGGGGGAGAGCAGTACTTC

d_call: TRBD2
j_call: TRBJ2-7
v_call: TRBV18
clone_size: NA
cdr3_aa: CASSRGLGDEQYF
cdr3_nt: TGTGCCAGCTCGAGGGGACTAGGGGACGAGCAGTACTTC

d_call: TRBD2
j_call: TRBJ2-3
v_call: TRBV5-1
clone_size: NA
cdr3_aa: CASSLGSSSGLAASGTQYF
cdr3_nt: TGCGCCAGCAGCTTAGGTTCGTCTTCGGGCCTAGCGGCCTCTGGGACGCAGTATTTT

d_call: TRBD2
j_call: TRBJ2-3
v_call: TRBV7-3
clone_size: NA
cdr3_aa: CASSNSGGATDTQYF
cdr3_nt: TGTGCCAGCAGTAATAGCGGGGGGGCCACAGATACGCAGTATTTT

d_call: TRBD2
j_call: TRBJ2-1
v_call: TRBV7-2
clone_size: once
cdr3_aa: CASSLVPGLAVYNEQFF
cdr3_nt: TGTGCCAGCAGCTTGGTTCCGGGACTAGCGGTTTACAATGAGCAGTTCTTC

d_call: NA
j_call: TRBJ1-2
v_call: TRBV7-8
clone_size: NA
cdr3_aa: CASSPRGSLSYGYTF
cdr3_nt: TGTGCCAGCAGCCCAAGAGGCAGCCTCTCCTATGGCTACACCTTC

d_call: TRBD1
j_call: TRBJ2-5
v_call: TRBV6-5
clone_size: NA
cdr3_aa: CASSRDRQETQYF
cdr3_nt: TGTGCCAGCAGTAGGGACAGACAAGAGACCCAGTACTTC